These 26 T cell receptor beta chains share one sample of origin, sequenced in a study of metastatic and nonmetastatic thyroid tumors. TCRdb re-analyzed the PCR reads through MiXCR. In the table there are some 22,000 clones, about 18% of which are singletons. Nobody among the patients had been given any treatment before thyroid surgery. Sample: blood. Receptors originate from a male donor with papillary thyroid cancer or a benign thyroid nodule (not recorded which). Some clones in this sample may be carry-over from other donors' samples.

This clone was detected ten times or more. The rearrangement joins TRBV9 to TRBJ1-2, with D unclear. CDR3 length: 14 residues. Per germline, CDR1 SGDLS and CDR2 YYNGEE. V was pared by 0 bases and J by 7 bases, with 13 bases between. This CDR3 reads CASSVVGEGGGYTF. CDR3 in DNA: TGTGCCAGCAGCGTAGTCGGGGAAGGCGGTGGCTACACCTTC.

The table lists this clone with a few counts. This chain links TRBV6-1 with TRBJ2-7, with 8 bases matching TRBD2. The CDR3 sequence is 14 residues long. V was clipped by 10 bases and J by 0 bases; unmatched bases: 8. CDR1 and CDR2 from the germline V gene are MNHNS and SASEGT. CDR3 in amino acids: CAIKAGVFSYEQYF. In DNA, the CDR3 is TGTGCCATCAAAGCGGGAGTTTTCTCCTACGAGCAGTACTTC.

This clone was seen many times. A much bigger clone sits one base away, suggesting this may be a read error. The sample holds other DNA sequences that translate to the same CDR3. The chain links TRBV6-1 to TRBJ1-2; the D gene is possibly TRBD1 (5 bases). CDR1 is MNHNS and CDR2 is SASEGT in the germline V gene. The CDR3 is made up of 13 amino acids. CDR3: CASSAGADYGYTF. The DNA for the CDR3 is TGCGCCAGCAGTGCCGGGGCCGACTATGGCTACACCTTC.

The table lists this clone with many counts. The chain uses TRBV2 and TRBJ1-2, with D possibly being TRBD1 (6 bases). The V end lost 0 bases, the J end lost 5 bases, and 7 bases lay between the germline ends. CDR1 and CDR2 from the germline V gene are SNHLY and FYNNEI. The length of the CDR3 is 13 residues. The CDR3 nucleotides read TGTGCCAGCAGTGAAGCGACAGGTTATGGCTACACCTTC. This encodes CASSEATGYGYTF.

There are many counts of this clone. V and J are TRBV20-1 and TRBJ2-1, with D maybe TRBD1 (5 bases). The ends were cut back, 3 bases at V and 14 bases at J, with 14 bases in the middle. This CDR3 has 11 amino acids. CDR1 and CDR2 from the germline V gene are DFQATT and SNEGSKA (reference sequence). CDR3 amino acids: CSASLPFREFF. CDR3 nucleotide sequence: TGCAGTGCTAGTCTCCCTTTCAGGGAGTTCTTC.

Ten or more counts support this clone. V and J are TRBV29-1 and TRBJ2-1, with D perhaps TRBD1 or TRBD2 (5 bases each). Trimming left V 0 bases short and J 0 bases short, with 12 bases between. CDR1 and CDR2 (germline): SQVTM, ANQGSEA. The CDR3 sequence is 16 residues long. The CDR3 is CSVEDRGGSSYNEQFF. CDR3 nucleotides: TGCAGCGTTGAAGATCGGGGCGGAAGCTCCTACAATGAGCAGTTCTTC.

This clone occurred many times. The chain has TRBV28 and TRBJ1-4; no definite D call. Germline V gene data show CDR1 as MDHEN and CDR2 as SYDVKM. The CDR3 sequence is 11 residues long. Trimming removed 3 bases at V and 8 bases at J, with 4 bases between. Here the CDR3 DNA reads TGTGCCAGCAGTTTTAGAGAAAAACTGTTTTTT. This codes for CASSFREKLFF. Filled out from reference TRBV28 and TRBJ1-4, the complete variable domain reads DVKVTQSSRYLVKRTGEKVFLECVQDMDHENMFWYRQDPGLGLRLIYFSYDVKMKEKGDIPEGYSVSREKKERFSLILESASTNQTSMYLCASSFREKLFFGSGTQLSVL.

This chain uses TRBV28 with TRBJ2-7; D tentatively reads TRBD1 or TRBD2 (5 bases each). Trimming shortened V by 1 base and J by 3 bases, and 10 bases separated the two germline ends. In germline, CDR1 is MDHEN, CDR2 SYDVKM. CDR3 length equals 14 residues. CDR3: CASSLYGANYEQYF. CDR3 nucleotide sequence: TGTGCCAGCAGTTTATACGGGGCTAACTACGAGCAGTACTTC.

The chain recombines TRBV20-1 with TRBJ1-6; no firm D call. In germline, CDR1 is DFQATT, CDR2 SNEGSKA (reference sequence). This CDR3 contains 20 residues. Trimming left V 1 base short and J 0 bases short, with 22 bases between. As DNA, the CDR3 is TGCAGTGCTAGAGGGTCTGTCGACCCTTTGAAGAGCTCCTATAATTCACCCCTCCACTTT. It codes for CSARGSVDPLKSSYNSPLHF.

Within the sample, this clone is medium-sized (0.01 to 0.1%). This rearrangement joins TRBV28 to TRBJ1-1, with a tentative D call TRBD1 (6 bases). Trimming took off 3 bases at V and 5 bases at J, with 13 bases between the two ends. This CDR3 spans 14 amino acids. CDR1 is MDHEN and CDR2 is SYDVKM in the germline V gene. CDR3 in amino acids: CASSLVGGRTEAFF. Here the CDR3 DNA reads TGTGCCAGCAGTTTGGTAGGGGGAAGGACTGAAGCTTTCTTT.

This clone rates as medium-sized. The rearrangement uses TRBV28 and TRBJ2-7; D call uncertain. The V gene's germline CDR1 is MDHEN and CDR2 SYDVKM. This CDR3 region has 12 residues. With 4 bases removed from V and 6 bases from J, the gap between germline ends came to 10 bases. Here the CDR3 reads CASSSSPVEQYF. In nucleotides, the CDR3 is TGTGCCAGCAGTTCCTCTCCGGTCGAGCAGTACTTC.

The table lists this clone with a few counts. An end of the junction differs from the germline gene, which may be a read error. The same CDR3 also results from other DNA sequences found in this sample. The V gene is TRBV6-4, the J gene TRBJ2-3, with D possibly being TRBD2 (6 bases). The CDR3 length is 15 residues. Germline CDR1 MRHNA, CDR2 SNTAGT. CDR3 in amino acids: CAISDSTSGPDTQYF. The CDR3, as DNA: TGTGCCATCAGTGACTCGACCAGCGGGCCAGATACGCAGTATTTT.

This clone was seen at least ten times. The V gene is TRBV7-9, the J gene TRBJ1-6, with 8 bases aligning to TRBD1. The V gene end was trimmed by 2 bases and the J gene end by 5 bases; junction bases not matched to a gene: 14. This CDR3 has 19 residues. Germline loops: CDR1 SEHNR, CDR2 FQNEAQ (reference sequence). As DNA, the CDR3 is TGTGCCAGCAGCTTAAGGAGACAGGGGAGGTGGCAGGATAATTCACCCCTCCACTTT. Its protein is CASSLRRQGRWQDNSPLHF.

This clone came up many times. V and J are TRBV6-4 and TRBJ2-3; 9 bases are a match to TRBD2. The ends lost 6 bases at V and 6 bases at J; junction bases unmatched: 10. The CDR3 contains 15 residues. Germline V gives CDR1 MRHNA, CDR2 SNTAGT. CDR3 DNA sequence: TGTGCCAGCAGGAGGACAGGTACTAGCGGGGATACGCAGTATTTT. Amino acids: CASRRTGTSGDTQYF.

At least ten counts were recorded for this clone. The chain uses TRBV4-2 and TRBJ1-5; D gene ambiguous. This CDR3 is built from 13 residues. Trimming took off 5 bases at V and 0 bases at J, with 5 bases between the two ends. The V gene's germline CDR1 is LGHNA and CDR2 YNFKEQ. CDR3: CASSFHSNQPQHF. The CDR3, as DNA: TGTGCCAGCAGCTTCCATAGCAATCAGCCCCAGCATTTT.

This clone came up many times. The chain combines TRBV28 with TRBJ1-5, with D unresolved. Germline CDR1 MDHEN, CDR2 SYDVKM. The V end lost 3 bases, the J end lost 2 bases, and 5 bases lay between the germline ends. The CDR3 runs 13 residues. CDR3 protein: CASSFRRNQPQHF. The CDR3 coding sequence is TGTGCCAGCAGTTTCCGACGCAATCAGCCCCAGCATTTT.

This clone was detected only a few times. The V and J genes are TRBV15 and TRBJ2-2; no reliable D call. The germline V gene encodes CDR1 LNHNV and CDR2 YYDKDF (reference sequence). CDR3 length: 15 amino acids. V shed 0 bases and J shed 1 base, with 6 bases lying between them. As DNA, the CDR3 is TGTGCCACCAGCAGAGAACGGATGAACACCGGGGAGCTGTTTTTT. This codes for CATSRERMNTGELFF.

This clone came up many times. The chain combines TRBV12-3 or TRBV12-4 with TRBJ2-7; TRBD2 matches 9 bases. J lost 6 bases, V lost 5 bases, and 14 bases had no gene match. This CDR3 has 16 residues. The CDR3 loop is CASSPPWWREGREQYF. The CDR3 nucleotides read TGTGCCAGCAGTCCCCCCTGGTGGCGGGAGGGCCGCGAGCAGTACTTC.

The CDR3 DNA sequence: TGTGCCTGGAGTTTGAGTCCCACAGATACGCAGTATTTT. This codes for CAWSLSPTDTQYF. The genes are TRBV30 and TRBJ2-3; D remains unclear. The CDR3 length is 13 residues. Germline-derived CDR1 and CDR2 are GTSNPN and SVGIG (reference sequence). The V end was cut by 2 bases, the J end by 2 bases, with 8 bases between.

This clone was seen a few times. Just one base apart from a much larger clone, this may be a read error. The chain couples TRBV6-1 to TRBJ2-3; 7 bases agree with TRBD1. CDR3 length: 15 amino acids. Germline V gene lookup returns CDR1 MNHNS and CDR2 SASEGT. As DNA, the CDR3 is TGTGCCGGCAGTGAAAGCAGGGGGAGCACAGATACGCAGTATTTT. The encoded protein is CAGSESRGSTDTQYF.

This clone was recorded a few times. One base away lies a much larger clone, so this may be a sequencing read error. The sample holds other DNA sequences that translate to the same CDR3. The chain uses TRBV2 and TRBJ2-7; D is possibly TRBD1 (6 bases). Germline assignment: CDR1 SNHLY and CDR2 FYNNEI. This CDR3 is built from 13 residues. Written as DNA, the CDR3 is TGTGCTGGGAGAAGAGGGGGTAACTACGAGCAGTACTTC. Its translation is CAGRRGGNYEQYF.

The sample holds many counts of this clone. The V call is TRBV30, the J call TRBJ2-5; D gene unclear. From germline, CDR1 is GTSNPN and CDR2 SVGIG (reference sequence). The V end lost 1 base, the J end lost 3 bases, and 6 bases lay between the germline ends. The CDR3 runs to 12 residues. CDR3 nucleotides: TGTGCCTGGAGTGAGAATGAAGAGACCCAGTACTTC. As protein: CAWSENEETQYF.

This clone was seen repeatedly, ten times or more. The chain uses TRBV20-1 and TRBJ2-7, with D possibly TRBD1 on 5 matching bases. CDR3 length equals 13 residues. Germline lookup yields CDR1 DFQATT and CDR2 SNEGSKA (reference sequence). The V and J ends lost 3 bases and 2 bases respectively, with 11 bases between them. CDR3 residues: CSARVAGPYEQYF. DNA of the CDR3: TGCAGTGCTAGGGTTGCAGGGCCCTACGAGCAGTACTTC.

V gene TRBV2 combines with J gene TRBJ1-2; D uncertain. The CDR3 contains 13 residues. Per the germline V gene, CDR1 is SNHLY and CDR2 is FYNNEI. Trimming took 4 bases from V and 5 from J, leaving 11 bases between them. The CDR3 nucleotides read TGTGCCAGCAGTGTAGTAGGGCTATATGGCTACACCTTC. It translates to CASSVVGLYGYTF.

This clone is medium-sized within its sample. The chain joins TRBV2 to TRBJ2-7; perhaps TRBD1 as D (6 bases). Germline-derived CDR1 and CDR2 are SNHLY and FYNNEI. V shed 8 bases and J shed 5 bases, with 7 bases lying between them. This CDR3 region has 10 residues. The CDR3, as DNA: TGTGCCAGCGCAGGGGACGAGCAGTACTTC. Amino acids: CASAGDEQYF.

This clone was detected a few times. This may be a read error: a much more frequent sequence differs by one nucleotide. The conserved phenylalanine or tryptophan normally closing the CDR3 is absent here, so this likely arose from a read error. The same CDR3 also results from other DNA sequences found in this sample. The genes are TRBV7-8 and TRBJ1-1; a possible D gene is TRBD1 (5 bases). The CDR3 is 13 residues long. V lost 11 bases and J 0 bases, leaving 13 bases between the germline ends. Germline V gene sequence: CDR1 SGHVS, CDR2 FQNEAQ. The CDR3 is CAVQGRMNTEAFS. In DNA form, the CDR3 reads TGTGCCGTCCAGGGTCGGATGAACACTGAAGCTTTCTCT.